A single sample gave rise to the 15 T cell receptor beta chains below, sequenced in a study of vaccination effects on CD4 cells after COVID-19. Antigen-specific CD4+ T cell clonotypes were called by their expansion after viral peptide-pool culture in ViraFEST. Culturing for 10 days preceded CD4+ T cell isolation. Nucleocapsid antibody tests were negative, and the vaccine recipients had no prior SARS-CoV-2 infection. Generated by immunoSEQ multiplex PCR, the TCRdb table keeps only in-frame clones and is missing some. The data show tens of thousands of clones, with around 73% seen just once and 27% held by the top ten. The antigens for these receptors are not known. This sample comprised CD4+ T cells from PBMCs cultured with HCoV-OC43 spike peptides, obtained before COVID-19 vaccination. Subset meaning: HCoV-OC43 spike overlapping peptide pool stimulation. These receptors originate from a human donor who received a COVID-19 vaccine.

The V and J genes are TRBV5-5 and TRBJ1-2; D uncertain. The V gene lost 1 base and the J gene lost 5 bases, with 15 bases spanning the gap. The CDR3 covers 15 residues. CDR1 SGHKS and CDR2 YYEKEE come from the germline V gene (reference sequence). CDR3 in amino acids: CASSLTGAVGYGYTF. The CDR3 DNA sequence: TGTGCCAGCAGCTTGACGGGAGCGGTTGGGTATGGCTACACCTTC.

V is TRBV3-1 (or the pseudogene TRBV3-2) and J is TRBJ2-5; D unclear. The V end was cut by 4 bases, the J end by 5 bases, with 8 bases between. Germline V gene data show CDR1 as LGHDT and CDR2 as YNNKEL (reference sequence). CDR3 length: 12 residues. The CDR3 reads CASSRILETQYF. CDR3 DNA: TGTGCCAGCAGCCGTATACTTGAGACCCAGTACTTC.

This clone was observed once. The chain couples TRBV18 to TRBJ2-3; 9 bases are shared with TRBD1. Unmatched junction bases numbered 3, after V lost 1 base and J lost 4 bases. This CDR3 has 15 amino acids. Germline values: CDR1 KGHSH, CDR2 LQKENI. CDR3 residues: CASSPRTGVADTQYF. CDR3 sequence (DNA): TGTGCCAGCTCACCACGGACAGGGGTCGCAGATACGCAGTATTTT.

This sequence joins TRBV3-1 (or the pseudogene TRBV3-2) and TRBJ2-5; 7 bases fit TRBD2. The V gene end was trimmed by 0 bases and the J gene end by 4 bases; junction bases not matched to a gene: 2. This CDR3 has 14 amino acids. Germline lookup yields CDR1 LGHDT and CDR2 YNNKEL (reference sequence). CDR3 DNA sequence: TGTGCCAGCAGCCAAGATTGGGGGGGAGAGACCCAGTACTTC. This gives the protein CASSQDWGGETQYF.

The table lists this clone with a few counts. The V gene is TRBV30, the J gene TRBJ1-2; D not resolved. CDR1 GTSNPN and CDR2 SVGIG come from the germline V gene (reference sequence). The length of the CDR3 is 8 residues. V shed 5 bases and J shed 8 bases, with 3 bases lying between them. CDR3 in amino acids: CAWGGYTF. The CDR3 region has the DNA TGTGCCTGGGGAGGCTACACCTTC.

The J gene is TRBJ1-2, the V gene TRBV7-9; D unclear. CDR1 and CDR2 from the germline V gene are SEHNR and FQNEAQ (reference sequence). With 4 bases removed from V and 4 bases from J, the gap between germline ends came to 19 bases. CDR3 length: 16 amino acids. CDR3 amino acids: CASSSRGRGQVYGYTF. The CDR3 bases are TGTGCCAGCAGCTCGCGGGGTCGGGGTCAGGTCTATGGCTACACCTTC. Full variable domain (missing parts from reference TRBV7-9 and TRBJ1-2): DTGVSQNPRHKITKRGQNVTFRCDPISEHNRLYWYRQTLGQGPEFLTYFQNEAQLEKSRLLSDRFSAERPKGSFSTLEIQRTEQGDSAMYLCASSSRGRGQVYGYTFGSGTRLTVV.

The CDR3: CASSRDINQPQHF. The CDR3 DNA sequence: TGTGCCAGCAGCCGGGACATCAATCAGCCCCAGCATTTT. The chain links TRBV5-6 to TRBJ1-5, with a possible D match to TRBD1 (6 bases). CDR3 size: 13 residues. CDR1 and CDR2 from the germline V gene are SGHDT and YYEEEE. The V and J ends lost 4 bases and 3 bases respectively, with 8 bases between them.

This rearrangement joins TRBV19 to TRBJ1-5; 7 bases agree with TRBD1. V shed 1 base and J 2 bases; nucleotides not matched to a gene: 5. The V gene's germline CDR1 is LNHDA and CDR2 SQIVND (reference sequence). CDR3 length: 16 amino acids. CDR3 loop: CASSIVGGAGNQPQHF. For the CDR3, the DNA is TGTGCCAGTAGTATAGTAGGGGGCGCGGGCAATCAGCCCCAGCATTTT.

This rearrangement joins TRBV7-2 to TRBJ2-3; D assignment may be TRBD1 or TRBD2 (5 bases each). Germline V gene lookup returns CDR1 SGHTA and CDR2 FQGNSA. Trimming took off 4 bases at V and 6 bases at J, with 11 bases between the two ends. The CDR3 consists of 13 residues. CDR3 bases: TGTGCCAGCAGCTCAAGGGACGGGGATACGCAGTATTTT. Its translation: CASSSRDGDTQYF.

The chain employs TRBV18 and TRBJ1-6; D might be TRBD1 (5 bases). The CDR3 is 14 amino acids. The germline V gene has CDR1 KGHSH and CDR2 LQKENI. V was trimmed by 2 bases and J by 8 bases, leaving 10 bases between them. DNA of the CDR3: TGTGCCAGCTCACCAGAGGGGTTCGATTCACCCCTCCACTTT. Its translation: CASSPEGFDSPLHF.

The chain combines TRBV5-1 with TRBJ1-2, with 8 bases lining up with TRBD1. V dropped 5 bases and J dropped 5; count of bases not matched to a gene: 20. Germline CDR1 is SGHRS and CDR2 is YFSETQ. The CDR3 sequence is 18 residues long. The CDR3 bases are TGCGCCAGCAGGAGTAGGACAGGGCTAATAGGAGGGACTTATGGCTACACCTTC. Translated: CASRSRTGLIGGTYGYTF. The whole variable domain, remainder taken from reference TRBV5-1 and TRBJ1-2, is KAGVTQTPRYLIKTRGQQVTLSCSPISGHRSVSWYQQTPGQGLQFLFEYFSETQRNKGNFPGRFSGRQFSNSRSEMNVSTLELGDSALYLCASRSRTGLIGGTYGYTFGSGTRLTVV.

The V gene is TRBV7-8, the J gene TRBJ2-7, with a tentative D call TRBD1 (7 bases). Trimming shortened V by 5 bases and J by 3 bases, and 17 bases separated the two germline ends. Germline CDR1 and CDR2: SGHVS and FQNEAQ. The CDR3 is 15 amino acids. The CDR3 loop is CASSRQGGSHYEQYF. CDR3 coding DNA: TGTGCCAGCAGCCGCCAGGGGGGATCCCACTACGAGCAGTACTTC. Using reference TRBV7-8 and TRBJ2-7 for the parts outside the CDR3, the full variable domain is GAGVSQSPRYKVAKRGQDVALRCDPISGHVSLFWYQQALGQGPEFLTYFQNEAQLDKSGLPSDRFFAERPEGSVSTLKIQRTQQEDSAVYLCASSRQGGSHYEQYFGPGTRLTVT.

The chain combines TRBV5-6 with TRBJ1-6, with D maybe TRBD1 (5 bases). The CDR3 is 15 amino acids. Germline CDR1 reads SGHDT; CDR2 reads YYEEEE. V was pared by 0 bases and J by 6 bases, with 10 bases between. CDR3 in amino acids: CASSLGRGSNSPLHF. The DNA of the CDR3 is TGTGCCAGCAGCTTGGGGCGGGGGAGTAATTCACCCCTCCACTTT.

This clone was observed a single time. The J gene is TRBJ2-7, the V gene TRBV27; D unclear. The CDR3 runs 11 residues. V gave up 4 bases and J gave up 3 bases, with 4 bases separating them. Germline-derived CDR1 and CDR2 are MNHEY and SMNVEV (reference sequence). The CDR3: CASSSFYEQYF. The CDR3, as DNA: TGTGCCAGCAGTTCGTTCTACGAGCAGTACTTC.

The V gene is TRBV12-5, the J gene TRBJ2-1, with 16 bases identical to TRBD2. The CDR3 contains 21 residues. Germline V CDR1 and CDR2: LGHNT, FRNRAP. The V and J ends lost 4 bases and 2 bases, in that order; junction bases with no gene match: 14. The CDR3, as DNA: TGTGCTAGTGGTTCGGGTCCGGGACTAGCGGGGGGGCCTAGGGCCTACAATGAGCAGTTCTTC. The encoded protein is CASGSGPGLAGGPRAYNEQFF.